This T cell receptor beta chain derives from a study of CD8+ T cells in alopecia areata. About the research overall: Tofacitinib exposure lasted 6 to 18 months, followed by 6 months off drug. Study-level points and caveats: Normal skin's resident alphabeta T cells are also sequenced in scalp samples. Clonality was higher in lesional than normal scalp, especially in alopecia totalis/universalis.

CDR1 is KGHSH and CDR2 is LQKENI in the germline V gene. After removal of 1 base from V and 8 bases from J, the junction contained 3 bases not matched to a gene. The CDR3 has 14 amino acids. The treatment denotes: oral pan-JAK inhibitor, 5-10 mg twice daily. On this clone: Antigen: not known.

Extracted RNA was reverse transcribed, and the resulting cDNA served as sequencing template. Assay used: immunoSEQ multiplex PCR; TCRdb lists only in-frame clones, some missing. The sample includes about 190,000 clones, roughly 50% of them seen just once. The chain has TRBV18 and TRBJ2-1, with TRBD1 matching over 9 bases. The sequences come from CD8+ T cells sorted from blood, collected at week 24, from a patient treated with tofacitinib. This sequence was found in a human donor with alopecia areata. The CDR3 nucleotides read TGTGCCAGCTCACCACGGGACAGGGACTATGAGCAGTTCTTC. This sequence encodes CASSPRDRDYEQFF.